Listed below are T cell receptor beta chains from one sample, sequenced in a study of blood T cell repertoires in COVID-19. The repertoire was sequenced with immunoSEQ multiplex PCR; TCRdb's copy has only in-frame clones and lacks some. The sample yields some 260,000 clones, 87% seen once. The sample consisted of peripheral blood. Receptors originate from a man between 18 and 35 years old with active or convalescent COVID-19. Both conserved end residues are part of each CDR3. The order of the fields is D gene, J gene, V gene, clone size, CDR3 DNA, CDR3 protein. The D gene is left open where the match is weak. A clone size is listed for some rows: how often the clone was seen (once, few, many), or a class if it is expanded.

TRBD1 | TRBJ1-2 | TRBV3-1/TRBV3-2 | - | TGTGCCAGCAGCCCCCCGGGACAGGAGAGGATCGGCTACACCTTC | CASSPPGQERIGYTF
TRBD1 | TRBJ2-7 | TRBV11-3 | - | TGTGCCAGCAGCGGCCACGGGACAGGGAGAGCGGAGCAGTACTTC | CASSGHGTGRAEQYF
TRBD2 | TRBJ2-2 | TRBV14 | - | TGTGCCAGCAGCCAAGTTAGCGGGACTACCGGGGAGCTGTTTTTT | CASSQVSGTTGELFF
TRBD1 | TRBJ2-1 | TRBV7-8 | - | TGTGCCAGCGAGAACAGGGGTACGAAGAATGAGCAGTTCTTC | CASENRGTKNEQFF
- | TRBJ2-3 | TRBV18 | - | TGTGCCAGCTCACCGCAGAGCACAGATACGCAGTATTTT | CASSPQSTDTQYF
TRBD1 | TRBJ2-5 | TRBV19 | - | TGTGCCAGTAGTATAGACGCAACGGGACAGGGAGAGACCCAGTACTTC | CASSIDATGQGETQYF
TRBD2 | TRBJ2-1 | TRBV5-4 | - | TGTGCCAGCAGCTTGGGACTAGCGGGGGGGCGTGTCCATGAGCAGTTCTTC | CASSLGLAGGRVHEQFF
TRBD2 | TRBJ2-5 | TRBV28 | - | TGTGCCAGCGTTAGGACTAGCGGGAGCCAAGAGACCCAGTACTTC | CASVRTSGSQETQYF
- | TRBJ1-4 | TRBV28 | - | TGTGCCAGCAGTTTCAGGGGTATTGGAACTAATGAAAAACTGTTTTTT | CASSFRGIGTNEKLFF
- | TRBJ2-1 | TRBV5-1 | - | TGCGCCAGCAGCTTGGAAGGAGGGCAGGGTGAGCAGTTCTTC | CASSLEGGQGEQFF
- | TRBJ2-2 | TRBV19 | - | TGTGCCAGTACCCGATCGGCTCTAGGGAGCACCGGGGAGCTGTTTTTT | CASTRSALGSTGELFF
TRBD1 | TRBJ1-4 | TRBV28 | - | TGTGCCAGCAGTCTTCAAGGACAGGGGAGATGGGAAAAACTGTTTTTT | CASSLQGQGRWEKLFF
TRBD1 | TRBJ2-2 | TRBV23-1 | - | TGCGCCAGCAGTCCTCCTGTGGGACAGGTGAACACCGGGGAGCTGTTTTTT | CASSPPVGQVNTGELFF
- | TRBJ1-6 | TRBV6-5 | - | TGTGCCAGCGTGGGAGATTATAATTCACCCCTCCACTTT | CASVGDYNSPLHF
TRBD2 | TRBJ2-7 | TRBV5-1 | - | TGCGCCAGCAGCCCGATAAACTTAGCGGGAGGAAAGGCCTACGAGCAGTACTTC | CASSPINLAGGKAYEQYF
TRBD2 | TRBJ2-7 | TRBV6-6 | - | TGTGCCAGCAGTACCCTAGCGGGAGTAAACGAGCAGTACTTC | CASSTLAGVNEQYF
TRBD1 | TRBJ2-7 | TRBV5-1 | - | TGCGCCAGCAGGTGGACAGGGGGCGAGTACGAGCAGTACTTC | CASRWTGGEYEQYF
- | TRBJ1-2 | TRBV28 | - | TGTGCCAGCAGTGTTCAAGGGGGGGCCTTTAACTATGGCTACACCTTC | CASSVQGGAFNYGYTF
- | TRBJ1-2 | TRBV7-6 | - | TGTGCCAGCAGCTCTCAGGGGTCGCTCCCCCCCTATGGCTACACCTTC | CASSSQGSLPPYGYTF
- | TRBJ2-7 | TRBV5-6 | - | TGTGCCAGCAGTCTTCCGGGAAGTGCCTACGAGCAGTACTTC | CASSLPGSAYEQYF
- | TRBJ1-1 | TRBV6-5 | - | TGTGCCAGCAGTTACTCCCCAGGACAGCAAACTGAAGCTTTCTTT | CASSYSPGQQTEAFF
- | TRBJ1-2 | TRBV5-6 | - | TGTGCCAGCAGCACCGGCGGGGGTCGGGGCTACACCTTC | CASSTGGGRGYTF
- | TRBJ1-1 | TRBV28 | - | TGTGCCAGCAGGTCAGGGATGAGCACTGAAGCTTTCTTT | CASRSGMSTEAFF
- | TRBJ1-2 | TRBV7-9 | - | TGTGCCAGCAGCTTGACGGTTCTACAGAAAAGCTATGGCTACACCTTC | CASSLTVLQKSYGYTF
TRBD1 | TRBJ1-2 | TRBV19 | - | TGTGCCAGTAGTATTCGACAGGGCGGTGGCTACACCTTC | CASSIRQGGGYTF
TRBD1 | TRBJ2-5 | TRBV9 | - | TGTGCCAGCAGCGCAGGGGGCTCCGGGTTCGGGGAGACCCAGTACTTC | CASSAGGSGFGETQYF
TRBD1 | TRBJ2-5 | TRBV28 | - | TGTGCCAGCAGTTCAACAGGGGTCTACCAAGAGACCCAGTACTTC | CASSSTGVYQETQYF
- | TRBJ1-1 | TRBV11-2 | - | TGTGCCAGCAGCTTAATGGACTCGCAATCGAACACTGAAGCTTTCTTT | CASSLMDSQSNTEAFF
- | TRBJ1-2 | TRBV12-3/TRBV12-4 | once | TGTGCCAGCAGTTTAGCAGGAGCTAGCTACACCTTC | CASSLAGASYTF
- | TRBJ2-7 | TRBV24-1 | - | TGTGCCACGAGATCCCGAGGTTCTTCTAGCTCCTACGAGCAGTACTTC | CATRSRGSSSSYEQYF
TRBD1 | TRBJ1-6 | TRBV19 | - | TGTGCCAGTAGCCTGACAGGGGACGATTCACCCCTCCACTTT | CASSLTGDDSPLHF
- | TRBJ1-2 | TRBV13 | - | TGTGCCAGCAGCATACTTACGGGTCCGTATGGCTACACCTTC | CASSILTGPYGYTF
- | TRBJ2-1 | TRBV15 | - | TGTGCCACCAGCAGAGACAGGGACAATGAGCAGTTCTTC | CATSRDRDNEQFF
- | TRBJ1-1 | TRBV5-1 | - | TGCGCCAGCAGCTCCCCGCAGGGAAACACTGAAGCTTTCTTT | CASSSPQGNTEAFF
TRBD1 | TRBJ1-4 | TRBV2 | - | TGTGCCAGCAGTTTCGACAGGGGTGGTGAAAAACTGTTTTTT | CASSFDRGGEKLFF
TRBD1 | TRBJ1-5 | TRBV11-2 | once | TGTGCCAGCAGCTTGGGACAGGCTAGCAATCAGCCCCAGCATTTT | CASSLGQASNQPQHF
- | TRBJ2-7 | TRBV2 | - | TGTGCCAGCAAAAGCCTCAGGGTAGCCTACGAGCAGTACTTC | CASKSLRVAYEQYF
- | TRBJ1-1 | TRBV19 | - | TGTGCCAGTAGTATAGGAGGGACACTGAACACTGAAGCTTTCTTT | CASSIGGTLNTEAFF
TRBD1 | TRBJ2-2 | TRBV18 | - | TGTGCCAGCTCACAAGGACAGGGGACCGGGGAGCTGTTTTTT | CASSQGQGTGELFF
- | TRBJ1-2 | TRBV6-6 | - | TGTGCCAGCAGTTACCCGGCCAGGGGCTATGGCTACACCTTC | CASSYPARGYGYTF
- | TRBJ1-2 | TRBV7-2 | - | TGTGCCAGCAGCTTTGGAGGAACGCCGAACGATGGCTACACCTTC | CASSFGGTPNDGYTF
TRBD1 | TRBJ1-1 | TRBV24-1 | - | TGTGCCACCAGTGATCAGACAGGGAGCCCAGCTTTCTTT | CATSDQTGSPAFF
- | TRBJ2-5 | TRBV2 | - | TGTGCCAGCAGGCGCGAAGAGACCCAGTACTTC | CASRREETQYF
- | TRBJ2-5 | TRBV7-7 | - | TGTGCTAGCAGCGGAGGGAATCAAGAGACCCAGTACTTC | CASSGGNQETQYF
- | TRBJ1-5 | TRBV7-2 | - | TGTGCCAGCAGCTTAGTGGGCCCAAATCAGCCCCAGCATTTT | CASSLVGPNQPQHF
- | TRBJ1-6 | TRBV10-1 | once | TGCGCCAGCAGTAACAGGGAGAGCTCCTATAATTCACCCCTCCACTTT | CASSNRESSYNSPLHF
- | TRBJ2-6 | TRBV3-1/TRBV3-2 | - | TGTGCCAGCAGCCAAGATCCTAAGGGTGGGAGCTCTGGGGCCAACGTCCTGACTTTC | CASSQDPKGGSSGANVLTF
- | TRBJ1-3 | TRBV29-1 | - | TGCAGCGTTGAAGGTGACAACGGAAACACCATATATTTT | CSVEGDNGNTIYF
TRBD1 | TRBJ1-6 | TRBV12-5 | few | TGTGCTAGTGGTTTGACAGGGGGAGCACCCCTCCACTTT | CASGLTGGAPLHF
- | TRBJ2-7 | TRBV7-2 | - | TGTGCCAGCAGCTCCCGGGACAAGATCTACGAGCAGTACTTC | CASSSRDKIYEQYF